This TCR beta chain was sequenced during a study of blood T cell repertoires in COVID-19. The protocol was immunoSEQ multiplex PCR, while the TCRdb copy is restricted to in-frame clones and leaves out a portion. Seen here are roughly 69,000 clones, around 86% observed once, and the top ten hold 6.5% to 8%. V lost 3 bases and J lost 6; bases outside the gene matches: 8. CDR1 and CDR2 (germline): LGHDT, YNNKEL (reference sequence). The CDR3 runs 14 residues. The source is a man aged 45 to 65 with active COVID-19. The material sequenced was peripheral blood. The chain joins TRBV3-1 (or the pseudogene TRBV3-2) to TRBJ2-7; the match to TRBD1 covers 7 bases. The CDR3 DNA is TGTGCCAGCAGCCAGGACCGACAGGGCGGCGAGCAGTACTTC. Residues: CASSQDRQGGEQYF.